Listed below are T cell receptor beta chains from one sample, sequenced in a study of beta chain features in type 1 diabetes. Profiled with immunoSEQ multiplex PCR; TCRdb holds only in-frame clones, not every one. This sample carries approximately 360,000 clones, 10% to 15% of them seen once, and the ten largest clones take over 0.008%. The sample consisted of naive CD4+ T cells from blood. These receptors were obtained from a woman aged 18 to 35 with type 1 diabetes. CDR3s include the opening cysteine and the closing phenylalanine or tryptophan. A D gene is named only where the DNA matches it firmly. Clone size is not always given. Where it is, it says once, few, many or a class for expanded clones.

v_call: TRBV25-1
clone_size: .
j_call: TRBJ2-3
d_call: TRBD1
cdr3_aa: CASRLQGADTQYF
cdr3_nt: TGTGCCAGCCGCCTACAGGGGGCAGATACGCAGTATTTT

v_call: TRBV2
clone_size: .
j_call: TRBJ1-1
d_call: .
cdr3_aa: CASSPQRRANTEAFF
cdr3_nt: TGTGCCAGCAGCCCTCAGCGCCGAGCAAACACTGAAGCTTTCTTT

v_call: TRBV11-3
clone_size: .
j_call: TRBJ2-5
d_call: TRBD2
cdr3_aa: CASSSETSVQYF
cdr3_nt: TGTGCCAGCAGCTCCGAGACTAGCGTACAGTACTTC

v_call: TRBV5-1
clone_size: .
j_call: TRBJ1-2
d_call: TRBD1
cdr3_aa: CASSSPGQVGYTF
cdr3_nt: TGCGCCAGCAGCTCCCCGGGACAGGTCGGCTACACCTTC

v_call: TRBV5-1
clone_size: few
j_call: TRBJ1-5
d_call: .
cdr3_aa: CASSIWTHSNQPQHF
cdr3_nt: TGCGCCAGCAGCATATGGACACATAGCAATCAGCCCCAGCATTTT

v_call: TRBV5-1
clone_size: .
j_call: TRBJ2-1
d_call: TRBD1
cdr3_aa: CASSIRGQGGEQFF
cdr3_nt: TGCGCCAGCAGCATCCGGGGACAGGGGGGTGAGCAGTTCTTC

v_call: TRBV7-9
clone_size: .
j_call: TRBJ1-5
d_call: .
cdr3_aa: CASSLENSPNQPQHF
cdr3_nt: TGTGCCAGCAGCTTAGAGAACAGCCCCAATCAGCCCCAGCATTTT

v_call: TRBV11-2
clone_size: few
j_call: TRBJ2-7
d_call: .
cdr3_aa: CASSLMSGGRVGEQYF
cdr3_nt: TGTGCCAGCAGCTTAATGTCAGGCGGGCGGGTTGGGGAGCAGTACTTC

v_call: TRBV25-1
clone_size: few
j_call: TRBJ2-7
d_call: TRBD2
cdr3_aa: CAAGLAGGSEQYF
cdr3_nt: TGTGCCGCAGGGCTAGCGGGAGGGAGCGAGCAGTACTTC

v_call: TRBV18
clone_size: few
j_call: TRBJ2-1
d_call: TRBD2
cdr3_aa: CASSQREGSYNEQFF
cdr3_nt: TGTGCCAGCTCACAACGGGAGGGCAGCTACAATGAGCAGTTCTTC

v_call: TRBV7-9
clone_size: few
j_call: TRBJ2-7
d_call: TRBD2
cdr3_aa: CASSPSGTSGYEQYF
cdr3_nt: TGTGCCAGCAGCCCTAGCGGTACTAGCGGCTACGAGCAGTACTTC

v_call: TRBV27
clone_size: few
j_call: TRBJ1-2
d_call: .
cdr3_aa: CASSPRLNYGYTF
cdr3_nt: TGTGCCAGCAGTCCTCGACTAAACTATGGCTACACCTTC

v_call: TRBV7-7
clone_size: few
j_call: TRBJ2-2
d_call: .
cdr3_aa: CASSLGPSSNTGELFF
cdr3_nt: TGTGCCAGCAGCTTAGGGCCCAGTTCGAACACCGGGGAGCTGTTTTTT

v_call: TRBV29-1
clone_size: .
j_call: TRBJ2-1
d_call: .
cdr3_aa: CSVARRLGVASWNEQFF
cdr3_nt: TGCAGCGTTGCGAGAAGACTAGGGGTTGCCTCGTGGAATGAGCAGTTCTTC

v_call: TRBV28
clone_size: .
j_call: TRBJ1-2
d_call: .
cdr3_aa: CASRDGTRGLHGYTF
cdr3_nt: TGTGCCAGCAGAGATGGGACTCGCGGACTTCATGGCTACACCTTC

v_call: TRBV18
clone_size: .
j_call: TRBJ1-2
d_call: .
cdr3_aa: CASSSAGYGYTF
cdr3_nt: TGTGCCAGCTCCTCCGCAGGGTATGGCTACACCTTC

v_call: TRBV7-2
clone_size: few
j_call: TRBJ1-1
d_call: TRBD1
cdr3_aa: CASSPGQGPTEAFF
cdr3_nt: TGTGCCAGCAGCCCAGGACAGGGGCCCACTGAAGCTTTCTTT

v_call: TRBV29-1
clone_size: few
j_call: TRBJ1-1
d_call: TRBD1
cdr3_aa: CSVKLLSGTGVTEAFF
cdr3_nt: TGCAGCGTTAAACTGTTATCGGGGACAGGGGTCACTGAAGCTTTCTTT

v_call: TRBV6-4
clone_size: few
j_call: TRBJ2-7
d_call: .
cdr3_aa: CASSDWRVRGYYEQYF
cdr3_nt: TGTGCCAGCAGTGATTGGCGCGTTCGGGGGTACTACGAGCAGTACTTC

v_call: TRBV28
clone_size: .
j_call: TRBJ2-1
d_call: .
cdr3_aa: CASSLASAGPHEQFF
cdr3_nt: TGTGCCAGCAGTTTAGCCTCGGCGGGGCCCCATGAGCAGTTCTTC

v_call: TRBV30
clone_size: .
j_call: TRBJ2-6
d_call: .
cdr3_aa: CAWSLNRVFSFSGANVLTF
cdr3_nt: TGTGCCTGGAGTCTTAACAGGGTATTCTCTTTCTCTGGGGCCAACGTCCTGACTTTC

v_call: TRBV30
clone_size: few
j_call: TRBJ1-3
d_call: TRBD1
cdr3_aa: CAWEGQGRNTIYF
cdr3_nt: TGTGCCTGGGAAGGACAGGGTCGAAACACCATATATTTT

v_call: TRBV30
clone_size: once
j_call: TRBJ2-5
d_call: TRBD1
cdr3_aa: CAWSLGQGQSKTQYF
cdr3_nt: TGTGCCTGGAGTCTAGGACAGGGTCAATCGAAGACCCAGTACTTC

v_call: TRBV29-1
clone_size: few
j_call: TRBJ2-5
d_call: .
cdr3_aa: CSVGGRLQETQYF
cdr3_nt: TGCAGCGTTGGAGGCAGACTCCAAGAGACCCAGTACTTC

v_call: TRBV29-1
clone_size: .
j_call: TRBJ2-3
d_call: TRBD2
cdr3_aa: CSDRMAGASDTQYF
cdr3_nt: TGCAGCGACCGGATGGCGGGAGCGTCAGATACGCAGTATTTT

v_call: TRBV7-2
clone_size: few
j_call: TRBJ2-3
d_call: .
cdr3_aa: CASSFLLSSTDTQYF
cdr3_nt: TGTGCCAGCAGCTTCCTACTAAGTAGCACAGATACGCAGTATTTT

v_call: TRBV29-1
clone_size: few
j_call: TRBJ2-5
d_call: TRBD1
cdr3_aa: CSVERGLGTPKWKETQYF
cdr3_nt: TGCAGCGTTGAGAGGGGGCTGGGGACACCTAAGTGGAAGGAGACCCAGTACTTC

v_call: TRBV19
clone_size: few
j_call: TRBJ1-5
d_call: TRBD1
cdr3_aa: CASMGTGNQPQHF
cdr3_nt: TGTGCCAGTATGGGGACAGGGAATCAGCCCCAGCATTTT

v_call: TRBV7-2
clone_size: .
j_call: TRBJ2-2
d_call: TRBD2
cdr3_aa: CASSLAGTSGRTGELFF
cdr3_nt: TGTGCCAGCAGCTTAGCCGGGACTAGCGGGAGGACCGGGGAGCTGTTTTTT

v_call: TRBV5-1
clone_size: .
j_call: TRBJ2-1
d_call: .
cdr3_aa: CASSLGGASYNEQFF
cdr3_nt: TGCGCCAGCAGCCTCGGCGGGGCGTCCTACAATGAGCAGTTCTTC

v_call: TRBV5-1
clone_size: .
j_call: TRBJ1-6
d_call: .
cdr3_aa: CASSFTDRINSPLHF
cdr3_nt: TGCGCCAGCAGCTTTACTGACAGGATTAATTCACCCCTCCACTTT

v_call: TRBV4-1
clone_size: .
j_call: TRBJ2-1
d_call: TRBD2
cdr3_aa: CASSQGGGLAGRDNEQFF
cdr3_nt: TGCGCCAGCAGCCAAGGTGGCGGACTAGCGGGGCGGGACAATGAGCAGTTCTTC

v_call: TRBV11-2
clone_size: few
j_call: TRBJ2-3
d_call: .
cdr3_aa: CASSFGGTDTQYF
cdr3_nt: TGTGCCAGCAGCTTCGGGGGCACAGATACGCAGTATTTT

v_call: TRBV11-3
clone_size: .
j_call: TRBJ2-1
d_call: TRBD1
cdr3_aa: CASTDRGPADEQFF
cdr3_nt: TGTGCCAGCACCGACAGGGGTCCTGCGGATGAGCAGTTCTTC

v_call: TRBV5-1
clone_size: .
j_call: TRBJ1-5
d_call: .
cdr3_aa: CASSLDTGSNQPQHF
cdr3_nt: TGCGCCAGCAGCTTGGACACCGGGAGCAATCAGCCCCAGCATTTT

v_call: TRBV11-3
clone_size: .
j_call: TRBJ2-2
d_call: TRBD2
cdr3_aa: CASSSLAGGTNTGELFF
cdr3_nt: TGTGCCAGCAGCTCCCTAGCGGGGGGCACGAACACCGGGGAGCTGTTTTTT

v_call: TRBV7-9
clone_size: few
j_call: TRBJ2-7
d_call: .
cdr3_aa: CASSFEGTRREQYF
cdr3_nt: TGTGCCAGCAGCTTTGAGGGCACTAGGAGAGAGCAGTACTTC

v_call: TRBV5-1
clone_size: .
j_call: TRBJ2-3
d_call: TRBD2
cdr3_aa: CASSSLTSGGYTDTQYF
cdr3_nt: TGCGCCAGCAGCTCCCTCACTAGCGGGGGATACACAGATACGCAGTATTTT

v_call: TRBV7-9
clone_size: .
j_call: TRBJ1-5
d_call: TRBD1
cdr3_aa: CASSLDRGSSSNQPQHF
cdr3_nt: TGTGCCAGCAGCTTGGACAGGGGTTCATCTAGCAATCAGCCCCAGCATTTT

v_call: TRBV5-1
clone_size: few
j_call: TRBJ1-2
d_call: TRBD1
cdr3_aa: CASSPETGGANYGYTF
cdr3_nt: TGCGCCAGCAGCCCCGAGACAGGGGGCGCCAACTATGGCTACACCTTC

v_call: TRBV4-3
clone_size: .
j_call: TRBJ2-3
d_call: TRBD1
cdr3_aa: CASSQVATGSGTDTQYF
cdr3_nt: TGCGCCAGCAGCCAAGTCGCGACAGGGTCGGGCACAGATACGCAGTATTTT

v_call: TRBV6-4
clone_size: few
j_call: TRBJ1-1
d_call: .
cdr3_aa: CASRDSLNTEAFF
cdr3_nt: TGTGCCAGCAGGGACAGCTTGAACACTGAAGCTTTCTTT

v_call: TRBV2
clone_size: few
j_call: TRBJ1-5
d_call: .
cdr3_aa: CATAAELNQPQHF
cdr3_nt: TGTGCCACCGCGGCAGAACTCAATCAGCCCCAGCATTTT

v_call: TRBV6-5
clone_size: few
j_call: TRBJ2-7
d_call: .
cdr3_aa: CASSYSIGGEQYF
cdr3_nt: TGTGCCAGCAGTTACTCGATTGGAGGGGAGCAGTACTTC

v_call: TRBV10-3
clone_size: few
j_call: TRBJ2-1
d_call: TRBD1
cdr3_aa: CAIRGTGSYNEQFF
cdr3_nt: TGTGCCATCAGGGGGACAGGGTCGTACAATGAGCAGTTCTTC

v_call: TRBV29-1
clone_size: .
j_call: TRBJ2-7
d_call: .
cdr3_aa: CSVETTYEQYF
cdr3_nt: TGCAGCGTTGAAACCACTTACGAGCAGTACTTC

v_call: TRBV13
clone_size: few
j_call: TRBJ2-1
d_call: TRBD2
cdr3_aa: CASSLVTSGIGNEQFF
cdr3_nt: TGTGCCAGCAGCTTAGTTACTAGCGGGATCGGCAATGAGCAGTTCTTC

v_call: TRBV4-3
clone_size: few
j_call: TRBJ2-1
d_call: .
cdr3_aa: CASSLILAGVYNEQFF
cdr3_nt: TGCGCCAGCAGCCTTATCCTAGCCGGAGTTTACAATGAGCAGTTCTTC

v_call: TRBV6-5
clone_size: few
j_call: TRBJ1-1
d_call: .
cdr3_aa: CASSYVGVRTEAFF
cdr3_nt: TGTGCCAGCAGTTACGTAGGGGTGAGGACTGAAGCTTTCTTT

v_call: TRBV15
clone_size: .
j_call: TRBJ2-1
d_call: TRBD2
cdr3_aa: CATSLAGSYNEQFF
cdr3_nt: TGTGCCACCAGTCTAGCGGGCTCCTACAATGAGCAGTTCTTC